Below, 22 T cell receptor beta chains from the same sample are listed, as sequenced in a study of cytomegalovirus exposure and HLA in healthy donors. Primers for the PCR totalled 60 Vbeta and 13 Jbeta. TCRdb's table, derived via immunoSEQ multiplex PCR, lists solely in-frame clones and lacks some. The sample holds 100,000 to 150,000 clones, around 80% seen once. The material sequenced was PBMCs. The receptors were sampled from a woman in her thirties in good health and CMV-seronegative.

The chain has TRBV7-9 and TRBJ1-1; D remains unclear. Trimming pared 5 bases from V and 4 bases from J, leaving 8 bases between. The CDR3 is 12 residues long. CDR1 is SEHNR and CDR2 is FQNEAQ in the germline V gene (reference sequence). DNA of the CDR3: TGTGCCAGCAGCCCTACAGTCACTGAAGCTTTCTTT. Protein: CASSPTVTEAFF.

The V and J genes are TRBV7-9 and TRBJ2-6; no reliable D call. V shed 5 bases and J shed 4 bases, with 18 bases lying between them. This CDR3 region has 17 residues. The germline gives CDR1 SEHNR, CDR2 FQNEAQ (reference sequence). The CDR3 is CASSPPFSQSGANVLTF. CDR3 DNA sequence: TGTGCCAGCAGCCCGCCCTTCAGTCAATCCGGGGCCAACGTCCTGACTTTC.

The chain is built from TRBV2 and TRBJ1-4; 9 bases are shared with TRBD1. The V gene end was trimmed by 6 bases and the J gene end by 7 bases; junction bases not matched to a gene: 6. The germline gives CDR1 SNHLY, CDR2 FYNNEI. This CDR3 is 14 amino acids long. The DNA of the CDR3 is TGTGCCAGCAGCTTGGACAGGGGTGGTGAAAAACTGTTTTTT. This sequence encodes CASSLDRGGEKLFF.

The V and J genes are TRBV11-2 and TRBJ2-5, with 10 bases fitting TRBD1. The DNA end favors TRBJ2-7, so the J call may be wrong. The CDR3 spans 13 residues. Germline V CDR1 and CDR2: SGHAT, FQNNGV. The CDR3 region is CASGGTGAYEQYF. The CDR3 DNA follows: TGTGCCAGCGGAGGGACAGGGGCCTACGAGCAGTACTTC.

The chain recombines TRBV14 with TRBJ2-5; the match to TRBD2 covers 7 bases. Trimming took 3 bases from V and 5 from J; bases not matched to a gene: 9. The CDR3 totals 15 residues. Germline lookup yields CDR1 SGHDN and CDR2 FVKESK. CDR3 sequence: CASSQWGAGLETQYF. For the CDR3, the DNA is TGTGCCAGCAGCCAGTGGGGAGCGGGACTGGAGACCCAGTACTTC.

CDR3 bases: TGTGCCAGCAGTCCGGCAGGGCTGAACACTGAAGCTTTCTTT. Its translation is CASSPAGLNTEAFF. The chain combines TRBV28 with TRBJ1-1; possible D gene TRBD1, 5 bases. Per the germline V gene, CDR1 is MDHEN and CDR2 is SYDVKM. The CDR3 runs to 14 residues. Deletions cut 5 bases from V and 0 bases from J, with 10 bases between.

The chain couples TRBV9 to TRBJ2-4; TRBD1 matches 9 bases. This CDR3 has 16 residues. Germline lookup yields CDR1 SGDLS and CDR2 YYNGEE. V shed 2 bases and J 0 bases; nucleotides not matched to a gene: 3. The CDR3 spells CASSVTGGLAKNIQYF. In DNA, the CDR3 is TGTGCCAGCAGCGTGACAGGGGGACTAGCCAAAAACATTCAGTACTTC.

The rearrangement uses TRBV7-9 and TRBJ2-1; TRBD1 aligns across 10 bases. J lost 8 bases, V lost 3 bases, and 10 bases had no gene match. The V gene's germline CDR1 is SEHNR and CDR2 FQNEAQ (reference sequence). CDR3 length: 16 residues. The CDR3 DNA reads TGTGCCAGCAGCTTGCAGTCGACAGGGGGCGCATATGAGCAGTTCTTC. The encoded protein is CASSLQSTGGAYEQFF.

This clone was detected only a few times. The gene calls are TRBV19 and TRBJ1-1; 9 bases map to TRBD1. From germline, CDR1 is LNHDA and CDR2 SQIVND (reference sequence). Unmatched junction bases numbered 6, after V lost 5 bases and J lost 5 bases. The CDR3 is 14 amino acids. Written as DNA, the CDR3 is TGTGCCAGTAGTCCAGGACAGGGGTGGACTGAAGCTTTCTTT. Its translation is CASSPGQGWTEAFF.

Points on this clone: Compared with germline, one end of the junction differs, possibly owing to a read error. The rearrangement uses TRBV7-9 and TRBJ2-1; D gene ambiguous. CDR3 length equals 16 residues. Germline CDR1 reads SEHNR; CDR2 reads FQNEAQ (reference sequence). CDR3 bases: TGTTCCAGCAGCGACACCACGGCTGGCTCCTACAATGAGCAGTTCTTC. Amino acid sequence: CSSSDTTAGSYNEQFF.

This clone was counted only a few times. This sequence joins TRBV18 and TRBJ1-1; TRBD1 matches 7 bases. Trimming at V came to 5 bases and at J to 0 bases, leaving 6 bases not matched to a gene. Germline values: CDR1 KGHSH, CDR2 LQKENI. The CDR3 is made up of 15 amino acids. The CDR3 is CASSDRVPMNTEAFF. The DNA of the CDR3 is TGTGCCAGCTCAGACAGGGTTCCCATGAACACTGAAGCTTTCTTT.

J is TRBJ1-3 and V is TRBV4-1; weak D call: TRBD1 (6 bases). V lost 4 bases to trimming and J lost 2 bases, with 12 bases between them. Looked up from germline, CDR1 is MGHRA and CDR2 is YSYEKL. The CDR3 spans 15 residues. CDR3 in amino acids: CASSRGGGTGNTIYF. As DNA, the CDR3 is TGCGCCAGCAGCCGAGGGGGGGGAACTGGAAACACCATATATTTT.

The chain carries TRBV6-1 and TRBJ1-1; weak D call: TRBD1 (5 bases). The CDR3 length is 13 residues. V lost 8 bases and J 1 base, leaving 11 bases between the germline ends. CDR1 is MNHNS and CDR2 is SASEGT in the germline V gene. The CDR3 coding sequence is TGTGCCAGCTCCGCAGGGCGGAACACTGAAGCTTTCTTT. Protein: CASSAGRNTEAFF.

The rearrangement joins TRBV2 to TRBJ1-6, with D perhaps TRBD1 (6 bases). Trimming took off 6 bases at V and 2 bases at J, with 8 bases between the two ends. CDR3 length equals 14 residues. CDR1 is SNHLY, CDR2 FYNNEI, per germline. CDR3 protein: CASRGATYNSPLHF. For the CDR3, the DNA is TGTGCCAGCAGGGGGGCGACCTATAATTCACCCCTCCACTTT.

The chain employs TRBV7-6 and TRBJ2-1, with 13 bases matching TRBD2. V lost 0 bases, J lost 4 bases, and 3 bases stayed unmatched. Looked up from germline, CDR1 is SGHVS and CDR2 is FNYEAQ. CDR3 length: 17 residues. The CDR3 DNA reads as TGTGCCAGCAGCTTAGCCTCGACTAGCGGGGGGTACAATGAGCAGTTCTTC. Its protein product is CASSLASTSGGYNEQFF.

This sequence joins TRBV15 and TRBJ1-2; D might be TRBD1 (6 bases). Trimming pared 0 bases from V and 5 bases from J, leaving 25 bases between. The CDR3 contains 19 residues. Germline V lookup: CDR1 LNHNV, CDR2 YYDKDF (reference sequence). CDR3 loop: CATSRDRRDMTFRRYGYTF. In nucleotides, the CDR3 is TGTGCCACCAGCAGAGATCGCCGGGACATGACATTCAGACGATATGGCTACACCTTC.

This clone was detected once. This chain joins TRBV6-5 and TRBJ1-6; 9 nucleotides match TRBD1. The CDR3 contains 14 residues. V trimming: 2 bases; J trimming: 7 bases; junction bases outside the gene matches: 0. Germline lookup yields CDR1 MNHEY and CDR2 SVGAGI. The CDR3 region is CASSYGQGNSPLHF. In DNA form, the CDR3 reads TGTGCCAGCAGTTACGGACAGGGGAATTCACCCCTCCACTTT.

V and J are TRBV9 and TRBJ2-7; 12 bases agree with TRBD2. The J call could be wrong; TRBJ2-1 is a better fit for the DNA end. This CDR3 spans 17 amino acids. Germline V CDR1 and CDR2: SGDLS, YYNGEE. DNA of the CDR3: TGTGCCAGCAGCTCCCAGCCTCTAGCGGGGGGGAGCAATGAGCAGTTCTTC. Its protein is CASSSQPLAGGSNEQFF.

CDR3 region: CASSDLSVSWSPLHF. CDR3 bases: TGTGCCAGCAGTGACCTCAGTGTCTCCTGGTCACCCCTCCACTTT. The chain couples TRBV25-1 to TRBJ1-6; no firm D call. Germline lookup yields CDR1 MGHDK and CDR2 SYGVNS. The CDR3 is 15 residues long. V gave up 3 bases and J gave up 10 bases, with 16 bases separating them.

The CDR3 region is CASSEGQGGGNTIYF. CDR3 in DNA: TGTGCCAGCAGTGAGGGACAGGGAGGCGGAAACACCATATATTTT. V gene TRBV6-1 combines with J gene TRBJ1-3; 9 bases agree with TRBD1. The CDR3 runs 15 residues. V shed 3 bases and J 4 bases; nucleotides not matched to a gene: 4. The germline V gene encodes CDR1 MNHNS and CDR2 SASEGT.

The chain carries TRBV7-3 and TRBJ1-1; no definite D call. CDR1 is SGHTA, CDR2 FQGTGA, per germline. The length of the CDR3 is 13 residues. Trimming pared 0 bases from V and 1 base from J, leaving 3 bases between. For the CDR3, the DNA is TGTGCCAGCAGCTTAACAGCGAACACTGAAGCTTTCTTT. As protein: CASSLTANTEAFF.

The genes are TRBV18 and TRBJ2-7; 9 nucleotides line up with TRBD1. Germline values: CDR1 KGHSH, CDR2 LQKENI. The CDR3 has 15 residues. Trimming removed 1 base from V and 5 bases from J; junction bases left unmatched: 6. CDR3 region: CASSPLDRGLNEQYF. CDR3 DNA: TGTGCCAGCTCACCACTGGACAGGGGACTCAACGAGCAGTACTTC.